These 5 T cell receptor beta chains were sequenced from one sample in a study of blood T cell repertoires in COVID-19. Assay used: immunoSEQ multiplex PCR; TCRdb lists only in-frame clones, some missing. The sample yields approximately 440,000 clones, more than 70% seen once. Material: peripheral blood. The origin of the receptors is a woman aged 45-60 years with COVID-19, enrolled during active disease.

V gene TRBV19 combines with J gene TRBJ1-4; 8 nucleotides align to TRBD1. The V gene end was trimmed by 3 bases and the J gene end by 0 bases; junction bases not matched to a gene: 3. CDR1 is LNHDA and CDR2 is SQIVND in the germline V gene (reference sequence). This CDR3 region has 16 residues. The CDR3, as DNA: TGTGCCAGTAGTATCGACAGGGGTGCAACTAATGAAAAACTGTTTTTT. It specifies CASSIDRGATNEKLFF. Combining the CDR3 with reference TRBV19 and TRBJ1-4 gives the whole variable domain DGGITQSPKYLFRKEGQNVTLSCEQNLNHDAMYWYRQDPGQGLRLIYYSQIVNDFQKGDIAEGYSVSREKKESFPLTVTSAQKNPTAFYLCASSIDRGATNEKLFFGSGTQLSVL.

The chain has TRBV12-5 and TRBJ2-2; 7 bases line up with TRBD1. The trim removed 6 bases at V and 4 bases at J, leaving 8 bases unmatched. This CDR3 spans 15 amino acids. CDR1 is LGHNT, CDR2 FRNRAP, per germline. The CDR3 loop reads CASGSGQGVTGELFF. For the CDR3, the DNA is TGTGCTAGTGGCTCCGGGCAGGGGGTCACCGGGGAGCTGTTTTTT.

The chain carries TRBV10-3 and TRBJ1-1, with TRBD1 identical over 9 bases. The V gene's germline CDR1 is ENHRY and CDR2 SYGVKD. After removal of 6 bases from V and 5 bases from J, the junction contained 7 bases not matched to a gene. This CDR3 spans 14 amino acids. The CDR3 loop reads CAISTGQGRTEAFF. CDR3 nucleotide sequence: TGTGCCATCAGCACGGGACAGGGAAGGACTGAAGCTTTCTTT.

This chain links TRBV4-1 with TRBJ1-2; D ambiguous. The V end lost 0 bases, the J end lost 4 bases, and 15 bases lay between the germline ends. The CDR3 is 16 amino acids. The germline V gene has CDR1 MGHRA and CDR2 YSYEKL. CDR3 in DNA: TGCGCCAGCAGCCAAGAAGTCCCACGGCGGGGCTATGGCTACACCTTC. This codes for CASSQEVPRRGYGYTF.

The chain recombines TRBV25-1 with TRBJ1-1; D may be TRBD1 (6 bases). Deletions cut 4 bases from V and 1 base from J, with 10 bases between. CDR3 length: 14 residues. Germline V gene sequence: CDR1 MGHDK, CDR2 SYGVNS. The CDR3 DNA follows: TGTGCCAGCAGTGGGGGGACATCGAACACTGAAGCTTTCTTT. Encoded protein: CASSGGTSNTEAFF.